This T cell receptor (beta chain) was observed in a study of Tregs in tolerant kidney transplant recipients. TCRdb keeps only in-frame clones here, not all; method: immunoSEQ multiplex PCR. The table includes some 69,000 clones, around 84% detected once. CDR3 length: 16 amino acids. The J segment lost 7 bases and the V segment lost 3 bases, leaving 11 bases of the junction unmatched. The germline CDR1 and CDR2 sequences are ENHRY and SYGVKD. The sequenced sample consisted of CD4+ T cells from blood. This sequence joins TRBV10-3 and TRBJ2-1; 8 nucleotides line up with TRBD2. This receptor was taken from a human donor in good health. The CDR3 here is CAISDPEREWENEQFF. In DNA, the CDR3 is TGTGCCATCAGTGACCCGGAGCGGGAGTGGGAGAATGAGCAGTTCTTC.